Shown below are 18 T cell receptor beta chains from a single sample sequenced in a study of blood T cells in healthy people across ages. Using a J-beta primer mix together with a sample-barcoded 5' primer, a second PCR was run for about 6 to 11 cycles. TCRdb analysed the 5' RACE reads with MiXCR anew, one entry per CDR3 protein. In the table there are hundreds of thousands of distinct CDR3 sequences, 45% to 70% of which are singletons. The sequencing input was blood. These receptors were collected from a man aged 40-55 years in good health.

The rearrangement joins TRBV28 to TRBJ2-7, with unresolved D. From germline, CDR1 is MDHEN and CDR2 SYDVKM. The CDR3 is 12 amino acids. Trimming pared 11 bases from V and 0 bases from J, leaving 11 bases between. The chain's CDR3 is CASTASSYEQYF. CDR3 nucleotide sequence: TGTGCCTCGACGGCCAGCTCCTACGAGCAGTACTTC.

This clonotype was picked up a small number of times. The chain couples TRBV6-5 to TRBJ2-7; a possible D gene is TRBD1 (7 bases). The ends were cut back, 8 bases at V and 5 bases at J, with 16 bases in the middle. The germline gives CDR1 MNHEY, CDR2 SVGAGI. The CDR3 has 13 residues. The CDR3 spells CASRQGGRNEQYF. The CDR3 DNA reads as TGTGCCAGCCGCCAGGGGGGTAGGAACGAGCAGTACTTC.

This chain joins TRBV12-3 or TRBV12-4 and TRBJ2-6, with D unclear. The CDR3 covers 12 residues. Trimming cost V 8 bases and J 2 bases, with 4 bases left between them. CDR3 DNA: TGTGCCAGCCAAACTGGGGCCAACGTCCTGACTTTC. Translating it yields CASQTGANVLTF.

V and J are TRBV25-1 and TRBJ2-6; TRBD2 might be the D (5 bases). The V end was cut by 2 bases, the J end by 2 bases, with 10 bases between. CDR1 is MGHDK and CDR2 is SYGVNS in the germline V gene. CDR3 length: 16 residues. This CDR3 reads CASSERRGTGANVLTF. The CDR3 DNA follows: TGTGCCAGCAGTGAAAGACGGGGAACTGGGGCCAACGTCCTGACTTTC.

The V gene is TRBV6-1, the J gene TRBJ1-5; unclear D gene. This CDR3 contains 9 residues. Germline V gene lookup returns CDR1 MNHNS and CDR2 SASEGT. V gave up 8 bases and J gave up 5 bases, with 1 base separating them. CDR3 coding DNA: TGTGCCAGCCATCAGCCCCAGCATTTT. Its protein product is CASHQPQHF.

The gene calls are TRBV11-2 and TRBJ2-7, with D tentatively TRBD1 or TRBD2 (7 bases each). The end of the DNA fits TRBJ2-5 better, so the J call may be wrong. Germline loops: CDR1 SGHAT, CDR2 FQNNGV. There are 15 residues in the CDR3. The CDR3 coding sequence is TGTGCCAGCAGCTTTAGGGGAGGGGGCGTCGGGACCCAGTACTTC. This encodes CASSFRGGGVGTQYF.

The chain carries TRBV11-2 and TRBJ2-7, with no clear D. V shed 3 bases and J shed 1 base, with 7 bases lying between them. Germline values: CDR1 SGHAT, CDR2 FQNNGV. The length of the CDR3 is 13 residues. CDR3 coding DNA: TGTGCCAGCAGCTTTGTAGGATCCTACGAGCAGTACTTC. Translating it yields CASSFVGSYEQYF.

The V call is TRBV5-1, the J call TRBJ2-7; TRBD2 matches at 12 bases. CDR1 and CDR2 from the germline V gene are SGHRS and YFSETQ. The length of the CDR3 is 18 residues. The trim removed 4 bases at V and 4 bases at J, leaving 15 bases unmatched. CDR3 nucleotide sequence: TGCGCCAGCAGCCTTACGACTAGCGGGAGCTCTGTACGGTACGAGCAGTACTTC. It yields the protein CASSLTTSGSSVRYEQYF.

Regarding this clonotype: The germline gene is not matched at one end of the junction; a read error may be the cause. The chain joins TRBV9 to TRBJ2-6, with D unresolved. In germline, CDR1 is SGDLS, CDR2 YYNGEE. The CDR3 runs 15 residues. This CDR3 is CASSGDTSWANVLTF. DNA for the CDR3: TGTGCCAGCAGCGGCGACACCTCTTGGGCCAACGTCCTGACTTTC.

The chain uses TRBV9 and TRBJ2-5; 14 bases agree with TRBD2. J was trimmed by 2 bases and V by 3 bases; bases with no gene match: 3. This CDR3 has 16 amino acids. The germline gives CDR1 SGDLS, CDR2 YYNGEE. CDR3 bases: TGTGCCAGCAGCGGGGGGACTAGCGGGGGACAAGAGACCCAGTACTTC. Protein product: CASSGGTSGGQETQYF.

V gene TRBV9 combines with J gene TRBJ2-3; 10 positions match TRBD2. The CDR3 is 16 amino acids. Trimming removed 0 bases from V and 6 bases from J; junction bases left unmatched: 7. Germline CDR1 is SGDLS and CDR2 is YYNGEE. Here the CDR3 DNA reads TGTGCCAGCAGCGTAGGGCAAGCGGGGGGGGCGGATACGCAGTATTTT. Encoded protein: CASSVGQAGGADTQYF. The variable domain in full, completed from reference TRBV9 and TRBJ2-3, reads DSGVTQTPKHLITATGQRVTLRCSPRSGDLSVYWYQQSLDQGLQFLIQYYNGEERAKGNILERFSAQQFPDLHSELNLSSLELGDSALYFCASSVGQAGGADTQYFGPGTRLTVL.

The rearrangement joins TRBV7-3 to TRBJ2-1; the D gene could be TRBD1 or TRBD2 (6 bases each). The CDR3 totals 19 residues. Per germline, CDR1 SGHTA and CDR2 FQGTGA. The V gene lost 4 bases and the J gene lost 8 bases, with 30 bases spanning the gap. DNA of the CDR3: TGTGCCAGCAGCTCTTATGGGTTGTTCGCGGGACAACCACCGGATGAGCAGTTCTTC. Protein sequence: CASSSYGLFAGQPPDEQFF.

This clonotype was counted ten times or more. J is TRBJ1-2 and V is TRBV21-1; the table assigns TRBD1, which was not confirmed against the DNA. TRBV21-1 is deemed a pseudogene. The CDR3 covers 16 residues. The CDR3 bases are TGTGCCAGCAGCTCCCAAAGGACAGACGGTGCGGATGGCTACACCTTC. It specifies CASSSQRTDGADGYTF.

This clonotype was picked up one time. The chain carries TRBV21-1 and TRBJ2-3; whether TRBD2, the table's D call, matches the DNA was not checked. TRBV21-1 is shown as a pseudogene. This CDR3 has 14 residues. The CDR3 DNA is TGTGCCAGCAGCGAACTAGCGGGAGTGGGTACGCAGTATTTT. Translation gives CASSELAGVGTQYF.

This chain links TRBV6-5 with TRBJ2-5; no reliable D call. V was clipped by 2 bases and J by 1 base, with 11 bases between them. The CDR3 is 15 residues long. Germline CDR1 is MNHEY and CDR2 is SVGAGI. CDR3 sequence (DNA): TGTGCCAGCAGTTACCTTCAGAACCTCCAAGAGACCCAGTACTTC. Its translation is CASSYLQNLQETQYF.

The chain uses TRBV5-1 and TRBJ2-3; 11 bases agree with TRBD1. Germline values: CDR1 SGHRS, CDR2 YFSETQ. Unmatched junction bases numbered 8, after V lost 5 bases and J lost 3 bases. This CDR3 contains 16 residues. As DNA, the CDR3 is TGCGCCAGCAGAGCCGGGACAGGGGGAGGGACAGATACGCAGTATTTT. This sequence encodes CASRAGTGGGTDTQYF.

In DNA, the CDR3 is TGCGCCAGCAGCCAGGAGGGGGGGGCCCGACTCTACGAGCAGTACTTC. It is translated as CASSQEGGARLYEQYF. The chain has TRBV5-1 and TRBJ2-7, with D possibly TRBD2 on 7 matching bases. Germline V gene data show CDR1 as SGHRS and CDR2 as YFSETQ. The CDR3 runs to 16 residues. Between the trimmed V and J ends, which lost 4 bases and 3 bases, there was a span of 20 bases.

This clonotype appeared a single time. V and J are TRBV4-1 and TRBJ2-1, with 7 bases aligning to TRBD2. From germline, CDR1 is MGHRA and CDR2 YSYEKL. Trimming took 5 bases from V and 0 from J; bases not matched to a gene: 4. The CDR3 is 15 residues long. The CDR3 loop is CASSSASGSYNEQFF. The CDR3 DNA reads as TGCGCCAGCAGCTCAGCTAGCGGCTCCTACAATGAGCAGTTCTTC.